Each of the 10 T cell receptor beta chains below was sequenced from the same sample in a study of technical replicates of blood from a handful of donors. Profiling relied on immunoSEQ multiplex PCR, and the TCRdb table lists in-frame clones only, not all of them. The table records 76,000 or so clones, roughly 90% of them present only once. Sequenced material: T cells isolated from PBMCs. The receptors here all came from a human donor in good health.

CDR3 bases: TGTGCCAGCAGCTTAAGATCGAGCGGGGGGAGACGGGAGCAGTTCTTC. Amino acid sequence: CASSLRSSGGRREQFF. The V call is TRBV7-8, the J call TRBJ2-1; 9 bases align to TRBD2. Germline CDR1 and CDR2: SGHVS and FQNEAQ. With 2 bases clipped from V and 10 bases from J, the junction kept 12 bases outside the gene matches. The CDR3 spans 16 residues.

In this sample, this clone turned up once. V is TRBV9 and J is TRBJ2-1; 8 nucleotides align to TRBD1. Germline V gives CDR1 SGDLS, CDR2 YYNGEE. V was clipped by 6 bases and J by 7 bases; unmatched bases: 9. The CDR3 has 14 residues. Here the CDR3 reads CASMRTGYGNEQFF. CDR3 nucleotides: TGTGCCAGCATGCGGACAGGGTACGGTAATGAGCAGTTCTTC.

The V call is TRBV5-6, the J call TRBJ1-1; 9 nucleotides agree with TRBD1. V was pared by 4 bases and J by 6 bases, with 10 bases of the junction left unmatched. Germline V CDR1 and CDR2: SGHDT, YYEEEE. The length of the CDR3 is 15 residues. The CDR3 reads CASSALQQGAAEAFF. DNA of the CDR3: TGTGCCAGCAGCGCGTTACAACAGGGGGCTGCTGAAGCTTTCTTT. Full variable domain (remainder filled in from reference TRBV5-6 and TRBJ1-1): DAGVTQSPTHLIKTRGQQVTLRCSPKSGHDTVSWYQQALGQGPQFIFQYYEEEERQRGNFPDRFSGHQFPNYSSELNVNALLLGDSALYLCASSALQQGAAEAFFGQGTRLTVV.

This chain joins TRBV5-6 and TRBJ2-3; D gene ambiguous. Per the germline V gene, CDR1 is SGHDT and CDR2 is YYEEEE. CDR3 length: 13 residues. V lost 4 bases and J 6 bases, leaving 12 bases between the germline ends. The CDR3 reads CASSDGVRDTQYF. CDR3 nucleotides: TGTGCCAGCAGCGACGGAGTTCGGGATACGCAGTATTTT. Using reference TRBV5-6 and TRBJ2-3 for the parts outside the CDR3, the full variable domain is DAGVTQSPTHLIKTRGQQVTLRCSPKSGHDTVSWYQQALGQGPQFIFQYYEEEERQRGNFPDRFSGHQFPNYSSELNVNALLLGDSALYLCASSDGVRDTQYFGPGTRLTVL.

The chain uses TRBV28 and TRBJ2-3; TRBD1 is a possible D gene (6 bases). V dropped 8 bases and J dropped 2 bases, with 14 bases sitting between them. This CDR3 spans 14 amino acids. The germline gives CDR1 MDHEN, CDR2 SYDVKM. As DNA, the CDR3 is TGTGCCAGCGGACAGATCGTACACACAGATACGCAGTATTTT. Translation: CASGQIVHTDTQYF.

The V gene is TRBV11-3, the J gene TRBJ2-1; 9 nucleotides line up with TRBD2. J was trimmed by 4 bases and V by 0 bases; bases with no gene match: 4. The CDR3 length is 16 residues. The germline V gene encodes CDR1 SGHNT and CDR2 YENEEA. The CDR3 DNA reads TGTGCCAGCAGCTTAGACGCTAGCGGGACTTACAATGAGCAGTTCTTC. Encoded protein: CASSLDASGTYNEQFF.

The J gene is TRBJ2-2, the V gene TRBV6-1; the match to TRBD2 covers 12 bases. Germline loops: CDR1 MNHNS, CDR2 SASEGT. V shed 6 bases and J 6 bases; nucleotides not matched to a gene: 5. There are 15 residues in the CDR3. The CDR3 here is CASRTSGRSAGELFF. In nucleotides, the CDR3 is TGTGCCAGCAGGACTAGCGGGAGATCAGCCGGGGAGCTGTTTTTT.

The chain employs TRBV5-1 and TRBJ2-3; D remains unclear. V was trimmed by 0 bases and J by 4 bases, leaving 9 bases between them. This CDR3 is 14 amino acids long. Germline CDR1 and CDR2: SGHRS and YFSETQ. CDR3 nucleotides: TGCGCCAGCAGCTTGGAACTTGGGCCAGATACGCAGTATTTT. Protein product: CASSLELGPDTQYF. Supplemented by reference TRBV5-1 and TRBJ2-3, the full variable domain reads KAGVTQTPRYLIKTRGQQVTLSCSPISGHRSVSWYQQTPGQGLQFLFEYFSETQRNKGNFPGRFSGRQFSNSRSEMNVSTLELGDSALYLCASSLELGPDTQYFGPGTRLTVL.

The sample holds one count of this clone. The chain uses TRBV5-1 and TRBJ2-1; TRBD2 agrees at 9 bases. The V gene end was trimmed by 4 bases and the J gene end by 9 bases; junction bases not matched to a gene: 14. The CDR3 loop spans 16 amino acids. CDR1 SGHRS and CDR2 YFSETQ come from the germline V gene. CDR3 DNA: TGCGCCAGCAGCCCCCCATCTAGCGGGGATGTGAGTGAGCAGTTCTTC. Translating it yields CASSPPSSGDVSEQFF. Supplemented by reference TRBV5-1 and TRBJ2-1, the full variable domain reads KAGVTQTPRYLIKTRGQQVTLSCSPISGHRSVSWYQQTPGQGLQFLFEYFSETQRNKGNFPGRFSGRQFSNSRSEMNVSTLELGDSALYLCASSPPSSGDVSEQFFGPGTRLTVL.

The rearrangement joins TRBV18 to TRBJ1-1; D may be TRBD1 (5 bases). Germline V gives CDR1 KGHSH, CDR2 LQKENI. This CDR3 is 14 amino acids long. Trimming cost V 0 bases and J 8 bases, with 13 bases left between them. The CDR3 DNA reads TGTGCCAGCTCACCACCAGGCGCGACAGTCGAAGCTTTCTTT. This sequence encodes CASSPPGATVEAFF. The full variable domain, its missing parts supplied by reference TRBV18 and TRBJ1-1, is NAGVMQNPRHLVRRRGQEARLRCSPMKGHSHVYWYRQLPEEGLKFMVYLQKENIIDESGMPKERFSAEFPKEGPSILRIQQVVRGDSAAYFCASSPPGATVEAFFGQGTRLTVV.